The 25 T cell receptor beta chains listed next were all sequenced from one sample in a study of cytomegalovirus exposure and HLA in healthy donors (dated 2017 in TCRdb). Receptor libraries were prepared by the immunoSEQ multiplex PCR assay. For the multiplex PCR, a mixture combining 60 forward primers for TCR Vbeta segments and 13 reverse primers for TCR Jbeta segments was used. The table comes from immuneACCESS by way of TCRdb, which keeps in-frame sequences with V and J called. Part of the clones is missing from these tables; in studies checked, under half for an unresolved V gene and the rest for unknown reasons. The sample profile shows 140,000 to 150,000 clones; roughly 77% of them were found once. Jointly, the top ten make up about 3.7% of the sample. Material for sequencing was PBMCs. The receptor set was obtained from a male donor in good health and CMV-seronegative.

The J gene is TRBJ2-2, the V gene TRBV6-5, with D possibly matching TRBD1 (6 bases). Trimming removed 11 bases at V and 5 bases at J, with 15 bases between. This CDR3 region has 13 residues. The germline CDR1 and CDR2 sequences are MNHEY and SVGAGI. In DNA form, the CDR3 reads TGTGCCTGCCAGAGGACAGTGACCGGGGAGCTGTTTTTT. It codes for CACQRTVTGELFF.

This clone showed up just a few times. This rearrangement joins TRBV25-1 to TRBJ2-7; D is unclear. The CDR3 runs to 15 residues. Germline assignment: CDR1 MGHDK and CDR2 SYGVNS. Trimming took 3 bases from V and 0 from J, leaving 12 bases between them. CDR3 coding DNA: TGTGCCAGCAGTGACCGCCTTTTGAGCTCCTACGAGCAGTACTTC. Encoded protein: CASSDRLLSSYEQYF.

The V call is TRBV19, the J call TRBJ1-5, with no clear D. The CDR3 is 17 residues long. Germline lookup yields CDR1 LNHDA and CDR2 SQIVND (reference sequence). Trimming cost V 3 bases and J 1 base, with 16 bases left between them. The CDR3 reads CASSIGYEGGSNQPQHF. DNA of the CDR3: TGTGCCAGTAGTATTGGGTACGAGGGTGGAAGCAATCAGCCCCAGCATTTT.

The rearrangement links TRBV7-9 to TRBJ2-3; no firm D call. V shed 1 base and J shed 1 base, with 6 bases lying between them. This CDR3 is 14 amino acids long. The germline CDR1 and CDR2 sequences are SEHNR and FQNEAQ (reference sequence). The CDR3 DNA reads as TGTGCCAGCAGCTTAGGCTACGGCACAGATACGCAGTATTTT. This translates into CASSLGYGTDTQYF.

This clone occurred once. CDR3 DNA sequence: TGTGCCAGCAGTCCCCGACCGGGACTAGCGGGGGGGGACAATGAGCAGTTCTTC. The encoded protein is CASSPRPGLAGGDNEQFF. V is TRBV27 and J is TRBJ2-1; 16 nucleotides line up with TRBD2. Germline V gene sequence: CDR1 MNHEY, CDR2 SMNVEV (reference sequence). V was clipped by 5 bases and J by 5 bases; unmatched bases: 9. The CDR3 is made up of 18 amino acids.

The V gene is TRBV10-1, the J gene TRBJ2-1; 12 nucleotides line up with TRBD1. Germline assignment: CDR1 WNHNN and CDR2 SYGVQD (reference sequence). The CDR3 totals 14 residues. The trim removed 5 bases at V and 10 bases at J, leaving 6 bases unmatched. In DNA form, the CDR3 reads TGCGCCAGCAGTTGGGACAGGGGGCAAGGCGAGCAGTTCTTC. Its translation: CASSWDRGQGEQFF.

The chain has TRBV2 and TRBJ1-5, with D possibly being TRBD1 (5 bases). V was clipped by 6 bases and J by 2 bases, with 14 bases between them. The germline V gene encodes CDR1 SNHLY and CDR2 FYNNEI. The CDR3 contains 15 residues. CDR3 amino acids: CASSEVGGGNQPQHF. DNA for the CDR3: TGTGCCAGCAGCGAGGTGGGGGGGGGCAATCAGCCCCAGCATTTT.

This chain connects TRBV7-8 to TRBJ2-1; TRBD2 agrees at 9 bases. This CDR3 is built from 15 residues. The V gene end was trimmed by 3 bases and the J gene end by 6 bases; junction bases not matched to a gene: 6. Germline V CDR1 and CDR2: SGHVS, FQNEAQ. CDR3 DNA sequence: TGTGCCAGCAGCTTCGGGACTAGCCTGGGCAATGAGCAGTTCTTC. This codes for CASSFGTSLGNEQFF.

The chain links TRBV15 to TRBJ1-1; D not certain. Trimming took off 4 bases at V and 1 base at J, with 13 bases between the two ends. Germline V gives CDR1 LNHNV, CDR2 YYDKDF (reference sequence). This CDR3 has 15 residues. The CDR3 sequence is CATSTGKQTNTEAFF. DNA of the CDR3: TGTGCCACCAGCACCGGAAAACAGACGAACACTGAAGCTTTCTTT.

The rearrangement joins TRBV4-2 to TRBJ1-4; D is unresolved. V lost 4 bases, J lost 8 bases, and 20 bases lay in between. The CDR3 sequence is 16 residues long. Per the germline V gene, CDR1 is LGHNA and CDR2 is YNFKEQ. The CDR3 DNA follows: TGTGCCAGCAGCCCCCTAGGAGGTCGGGGAGGAGAAAAACTGTTTTTT. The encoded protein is CASSPLGGRGGEKLFF.

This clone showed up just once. The CDR3 loop reads CASSRDSYEQYF. CDR3 DNA sequence: TGTGCCAGCAGCCGGGACAGCTACGAGCAGTACTTC. This sequence joins TRBV11-1 and TRBJ2-7; TRBD1 aligns across 7 bases. Trimming cost V 5 bases and J 3 bases; bases outside gene matches: 1. Germline V gives CDR1 SGHAT, CDR2 FQDESV (reference sequence). This CDR3 contains 12 residues.

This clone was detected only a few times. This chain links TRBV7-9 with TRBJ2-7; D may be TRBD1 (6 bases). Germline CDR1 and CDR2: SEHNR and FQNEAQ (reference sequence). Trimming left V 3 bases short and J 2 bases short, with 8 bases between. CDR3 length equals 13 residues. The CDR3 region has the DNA TGTGCCAGCAGCTTGCAGGGGACCTACGAGCAGTACTTC. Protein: CASSLQGTYEQYF.

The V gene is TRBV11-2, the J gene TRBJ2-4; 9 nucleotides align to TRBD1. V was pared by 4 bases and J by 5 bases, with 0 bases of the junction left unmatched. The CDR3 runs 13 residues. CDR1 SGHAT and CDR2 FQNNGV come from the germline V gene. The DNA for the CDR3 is TGTGCCAGCAGCTGGACAGGGGAAAACATTCAGTACTTC. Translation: CASSWTGENIQYF. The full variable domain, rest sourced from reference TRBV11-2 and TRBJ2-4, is EAGVAQSPRYKIIEKRQSVAFWCNPISGHATLYWYQQILGQGPKLLIQFQNNGVVDDSQLPKDRFSAERLKGVDSTLKIQPAKLEDSAVYLCASSWTGENIQYFGAGTRLSVL.

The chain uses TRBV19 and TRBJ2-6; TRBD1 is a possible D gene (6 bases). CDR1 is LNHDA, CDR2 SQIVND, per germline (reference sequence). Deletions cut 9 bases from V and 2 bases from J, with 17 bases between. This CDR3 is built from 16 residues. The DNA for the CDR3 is TGTGCCAGCCTGCCGGGACATTTTGCTGGGGCCAACGTCCTGACTTTC. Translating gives CASLPGHFAGANVLTF.

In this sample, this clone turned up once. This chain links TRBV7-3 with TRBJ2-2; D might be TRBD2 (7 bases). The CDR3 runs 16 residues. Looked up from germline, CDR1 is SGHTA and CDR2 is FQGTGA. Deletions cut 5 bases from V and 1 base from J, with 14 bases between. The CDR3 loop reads CASSRGASGNTGELFF. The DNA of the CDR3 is TGTGCCAGCAGCCGGGGGGCTAGCGGGAACACCGGGGAGCTGTTTTTT.

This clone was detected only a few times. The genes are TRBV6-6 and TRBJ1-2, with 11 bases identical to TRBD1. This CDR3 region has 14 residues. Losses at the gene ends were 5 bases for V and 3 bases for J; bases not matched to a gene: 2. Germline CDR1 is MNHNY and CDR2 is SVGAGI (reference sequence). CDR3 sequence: CASSGQGADYGYTF. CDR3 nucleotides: TGTGCCAGCAGTGGACAGGGGGCAGACTATGGCTACACCTTC.

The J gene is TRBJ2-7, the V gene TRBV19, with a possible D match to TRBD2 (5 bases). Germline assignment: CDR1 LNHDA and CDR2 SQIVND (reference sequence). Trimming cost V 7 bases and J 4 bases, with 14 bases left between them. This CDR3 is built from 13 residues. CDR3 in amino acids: CASTPPGGYEQYF. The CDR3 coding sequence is TGTGCCAGTACCCCCCCCGGAGGATACGAGCAGTACTTC.

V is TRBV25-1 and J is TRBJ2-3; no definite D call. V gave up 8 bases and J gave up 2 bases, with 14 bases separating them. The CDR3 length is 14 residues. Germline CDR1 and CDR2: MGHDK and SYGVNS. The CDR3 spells CASGLAAHTDTQYF. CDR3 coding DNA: TGTGCCAGCGGCCTCGCGGCGCACACAGATACGCAGTATTTT.

The CDR3 nucleotides are TGTGCCAGTAGTTACCTCTATCAGACGGGGGGCGGAGAGACCCAGTACTTC. Translated, it gives CASSYLYQTGGGETQYF. The chain has TRBV19 and TRBJ2-5; a weak D match, TRBD2 (7 bases). The germline V and J ends were trimmed by 5 bases and 4 bases, with 23 bases remaining between them. Germline CDR1 reads LNHDA; CDR2 reads SQIVND (reference sequence). The CDR3 spans 17 residues. The variable domain in full, with the rest retrieved from reference TRBV19 and TRBJ2-5, is DGGITQSPKYLFRKEGQNVTLSCEQNLNHDAMYWYRQDPGQGLRLIYYSQIVNDFQKGDIAEGYSVSREKKESFPLTVTSAQKNPTAFYLCASSYLYQTGGGETQYFGPGTRLLVL.

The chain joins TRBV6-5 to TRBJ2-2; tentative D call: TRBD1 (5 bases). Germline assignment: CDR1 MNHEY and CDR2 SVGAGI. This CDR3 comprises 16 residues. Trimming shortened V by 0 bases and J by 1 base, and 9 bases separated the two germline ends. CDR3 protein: CASSYSVGENTGELFF. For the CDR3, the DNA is TGTGCCAGCAGTTACTCGGTAGGGGAGAACACCGGGGAGCTGTTTTTT.

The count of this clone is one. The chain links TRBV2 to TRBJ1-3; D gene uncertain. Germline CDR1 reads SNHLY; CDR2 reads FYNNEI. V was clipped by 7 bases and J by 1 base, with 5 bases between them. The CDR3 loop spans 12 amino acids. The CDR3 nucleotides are TGTGCCAGCACGGTTTCTGGAAACACCATATATTTT. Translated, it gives CASTVSGNTIYF.

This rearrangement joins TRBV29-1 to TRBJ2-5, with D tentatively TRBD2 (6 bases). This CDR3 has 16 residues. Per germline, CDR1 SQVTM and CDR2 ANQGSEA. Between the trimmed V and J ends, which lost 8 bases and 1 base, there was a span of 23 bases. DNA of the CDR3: TGCAGCCACGCGGGGCCTCCGGGGTTTGGCCAAGAGACCCAGTACTTC. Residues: CSHAGPPGFGQETQYF. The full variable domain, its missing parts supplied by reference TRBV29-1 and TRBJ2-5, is SAVISQKPSRDICQRGTSLTIQCQVDSQVTMMFWYRQQPGQSLTLIATANQGSEATYESGFVIDKFPISRPNLTFSTLTVSNMSPEDSSIYLCSHAGPPGFGQETQYFGPGTRLLVL.

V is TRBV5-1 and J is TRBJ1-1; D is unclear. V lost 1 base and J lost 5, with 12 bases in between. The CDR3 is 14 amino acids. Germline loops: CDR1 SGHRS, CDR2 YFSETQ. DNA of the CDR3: TGCGCCAGCAGCTTGCCGGGTAGTAGAACTGAAGCTTTCTTT. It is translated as CASSLPGSRTEAFF.

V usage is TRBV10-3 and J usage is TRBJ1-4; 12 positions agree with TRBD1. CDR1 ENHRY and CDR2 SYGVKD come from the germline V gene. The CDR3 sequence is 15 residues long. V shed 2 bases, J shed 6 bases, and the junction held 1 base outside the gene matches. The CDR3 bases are TGTGCCATCAGTGAGGGGACAGGGGGCGATGAAAAACTGTTTTTT. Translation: CAISEGTGGDEKLFF.

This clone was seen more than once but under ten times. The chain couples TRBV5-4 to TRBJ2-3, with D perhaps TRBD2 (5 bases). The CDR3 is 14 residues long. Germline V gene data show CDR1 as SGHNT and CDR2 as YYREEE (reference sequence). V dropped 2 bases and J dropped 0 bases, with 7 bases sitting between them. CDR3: CASSLAVSTDTQYF. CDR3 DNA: TGTGCCAGCAGCTTAGCGGTTAGCACAGATACGCAGTATTTT.